The clone carrying this TCR beta chain appeared a single time. No antigen is known for it. This entry is derived from a study of cytotoxic CD8 clonotypes in ibrutinib-treated CLL. Study context: Investigators collected response samples after a median roughly 12 months of treatment, range 6 to 36.

Study observations and caveats: In comparison with age-matched healthy donors, baseline clonality was higher and tracked circulating CD8+ T-cell counts.

The V end was cut by 6 bases, the J end by 4 bases, with 7 bases between. Looked up from germline, CDR1 is MDHEN and CDR2 is SYDVKM. The CDR3 contains 12 residues. Depth targeted 1 in 200,000 to 1 in 1 million T cells, averaging approximately 10x coverage per clonotype. Data came from immunoSEQ multiplex PCR; TCRdb stores just in-frame clones and leaves some out. The table shows about 29,000 clones, with roughly 85% occurring only once. The chain recombines TRBV28 with TRBJ1-5, with D perhaps matching TRBD1 (5 bases). This clonotype was obtained from a human donor with chronic lymphocytic leukemia. The source was PBMCs, collected after 24 months of ibrutinib treatment. CDR3 residues: CASRGPNQPQHF. CDR3 sequence (DNA): TGTGCCAGCAGGGGGCCGAATCAGCCCCAGCATTTT.